This T cell receptor (beta chain) stems from a study of post-analysis software for immune sequencing data. The wider study: The cohort encompassed relapsing-remitting, secondary progressive and progressive-relapsing multiple sclerosis disease courses. Study-wide results and limits: By F measure, strong co-clustering occurred among samples prepared in the same batch. About 5 TRBV segments were significantly more frequent in patients than in controls. TRBV5-6, TRBV5-1 and TRBV20-1 were among these segments.

Libraries were made from TCR beta cDNA, and they carried unique molecular identifiers. There were roughly 0.95 to 10 million T cells, and 400,000 to 650,000 cDNA molecules came from them. TCRdb re-called the PCR reads with MiXCR, one entry per CDR3 protein. The repertoire consists of some 890,000 distinct CDR3 sequences, with approximately 57% occurring once and the leading ten covering about 4.8%. Details on this clonotype: Its antigen is not known.

CDR1 is SGHTA, CDR2 FQGNSA, per germline. Trimming at V came to 1 base and at J to 0 bases, leaving 1 base not matched to a gene. The CDR3 loop spans 16 amino acids. The specimen was blood. This sequence originates from a girl aged 5-17 years with multiple sclerosis. The chain combines TRBV7-2 with TRBJ2-2; 8 positions agree with TRBD2. The CDR3 region is CASSLERGTNTGELFF. The CDR3 bases are TGTGCCAGCAGCTTAGAGCGGGGGACGAACACCGGGGAGCTGTTTTTT.